These 21 T cell receptor beta chains were sequenced from one sample in a study of blood T cell repertoires in COVID-19. Only in-frame clones appear in the TCRdb table, and some are missing; sequencing was by immunoSEQ multiplex PCR. This table holds some 270,000 clones, approximately 89% found once. The sample taken for sequencing was peripheral blood. The receptor source for this set is a middle-aged woman who had recovered from COVID-19.

V usage is TRBV14 and J usage is TRBJ1-6; D is undetermined. The CDR3 is made up of 14 amino acids. V was pared by 4 bases and J by 9 bases, with 13 bases between. CDR1 is SGHDN, CDR2 FVKESK, per germline. The CDR3 region has the DNA TGTGCCAGCAGCCTAAACGGGGTGGGTTCACCCCTCCACTTT. The encoded protein is CASSLNGVGSPLHF.

This chain links TRBV7-6 with TRBJ2-1, with D possibly TRBD1 on 6 matching bases. Germline V CDR1 and CDR2: SGHVS, FNYEAQ. V lost 4 bases to trimming and J lost 3 bases, with 16 bases between them. The CDR3 has 16 residues. CDR3 coding DNA: TGTGCCAGCAGCTCGCCCGGACAGCTCAGCTACAATGAGCAGTTCTTC. Protein sequence: CASSSPGQLSYNEQFF.

J is TRBJ1-2 and V is TRBV12-3 or TRBV12-4; possibly TRBD1 for D (5 bases). Trimming cost V 5 bases and J 7 bases, with 8 bases left between them. The CDR3 totals 11 residues. CDR3 DNA: TGTGCCAGCAGTCGGACAAGTGGCTACACCTTC. Its translation is CASSRTSGYTF.

The V call is TRBV19, the J call TRBJ2-1, with 7 bases that match TRBD1. The CDR3 extends over 16 amino acids. Germline V lookup: CDR1 LNHDA, CDR2 SQIVND (reference sequence). V lost 5 bases and J lost 0; bases outside the gene matches: 7. This CDR3 is CASSLRQGSSYNEQFF. CDR3 coding DNA: TGTGCCAGTAGTTTGAGACAGGGTAGCTCCTACAATGAGCAGTTCTTC.

The V call is TRBV5-5, the J call TRBJ1-2, with a tentative D call TRBD1 (6 bases). There are 17 residues in the CDR3. V lost 4 bases and J 3 bases, leaving 22 bases between the germline ends. Germline CDR1 is SGHKS and CDR2 is YYEKEE (reference sequence). In DNA, the CDR3 is TGTGCCAGCAGCCTGATTGGGGACACCTACACTCACTATGGCTACACCTTC. Protein sequence: CASSLIGDTYTHYGYTF. Combining the CDR3 with reference TRBV5-5 and TRBJ1-2 gives the whole variable domain DAGVTQSPTHLIKTRGQQVTLRCSPISGHKSVSWYQQVLGQGPQFIFQYYEKEERGRGNFPDRFSARQFPNYSSELNVNALLLGDSALYLCASSLIGDTYTHYGYTFGSGTRLTVV.

V is TRBV9 and J is TRBJ1-1, with 9 nucleotides matching TRBD1. Looked up from germline, CDR1 is SGDLS and CDR2 is YYNGEE. There are 15 residues in the CDR3. V gave up 3 bases and J gave up 6 bases; unmatched junction bases: 9. The CDR3 region is CASSAGDREAAEAFF. Here the CDR3 DNA reads TGTGCCAGCAGCGCGGGGGACAGGGAGGCGGCTGAAGCTTTCTTT.

Here the CDR3 DNA reads TGTGCCTGGAAGGAATGGGCCGGGGTCGGGCAGTACTTC. Translating it yields CAWKEWAGVGQYF. This chain joins TRBV30 and TRBJ2-7; tentatively, D is TRBD2 (5 bases). The ends were cut back, 4 bases at V and 9 bases at J, with 19 bases in the middle. CDR3 length equals 13 residues. Germline loops: CDR1 GTSNPN, CDR2 SVGIG (reference sequence).

CDR3 residues: CASSASGGPTDTQYF. CDR3 coding DNA: TGTGCCAGCAGCGCCAGCGGGGGACCCACAGATACGCAGTATTTT. V usage is TRBV7-2 and J usage is TRBJ2-3, with 8 bases aligning to TRBD2. Germline V lookup: CDR1 SGHTA, CDR2 FQGNSA. The V gene end was trimmed by 5 bases and the J gene end by 2 bases; junction bases not matched to a gene: 6. The CDR3 is 15 amino acids.

The gene calls are TRBV10-1 and TRBJ1-4; 9 nucleotides agree with TRBD1. Germline CDR1 WNHNN, CDR2 SYGVQD (reference sequence). V was clipped by 6 bases and J by 8 bases; unmatched bases: 10. CDR3 length: 15 residues. The CDR3 is CASRGDRVNKEKLFF. CDR3 coding DNA: TGCGCCAGCAGGGGGGACAGGGTCAATAAAGAAAAACTGTTTTTT.

DNA for the CDR3: TGTGCCAGCAGGTCCGGGACTAGCGGCAACAATGAGCAGTTCTTC. Translation gives CASRSGTSGNNEQFF. The V call is TRBV6-5, the J call TRBJ2-1; 11 bases are a match to TRBD2. The CDR3 totals 15 residues. Germline V gene lookup returns CDR1 MNHEY and CDR2 SVGAGI. With 6 bases clipped from V and 5 bases from J, the junction kept 6 bases outside the gene matches.

The rearrangement uses TRBV7-7 and TRBJ2-2; 7 positions match TRBD1. Germline CDR1 SSHAT, CDR2 FNYEAQ (reference sequence). The CDR3 is 17 amino acids. V shed 5 bases, J shed 2 bases, and the junction held 11 bases outside the gene matches. The CDR3 sequence: CASSPSPAGGNTGELFF. Here the CDR3 DNA reads TGTGCCAGCAGCCCCTCCCCGGCAGGGGGAAACACCGGGGAGCTGTTTTTT. Filled out from reference TRBV7-7 and TRBJ2-2, the complete variable domain reads GAGVSQSPRYKVTKRGQDVTLRCDPISSHATLYWYQQALGQGPEFLTYFNYEAQPDKSGLPSDRFSAERPEGSISTLTIQRTEQRDSAMYRCASSPSPAGGNTGELFFGEGSRLTVL.

The chain's CDR3 is CATTGDRSYGYTF. CDR3 in DNA: TGTGCCACCACAGGGGACCGGAGCTATGGCTACACCTTC. The chain joins TRBV10-3 to TRBJ1-2; 7 bases match TRBD1. After removal of 10 bases from V and 4 bases from J, the junction contained 9 bases not matched to a gene. This CDR3 region has 13 residues. Germline values: CDR1 ENHRY, CDR2 SYGVKD.

This clone came up once. The chain links TRBV2 to TRBJ2-1; 10 positions match TRBD2. The CDR3 covers 16 residues. Per the germline V gene, CDR1 is SNHLY and CDR2 is FYNNEI. The ends lost 1 base at V and 4 bases at J; junction bases unmatched: 4. The CDR3 here is CASSEVLAGRYNEQFF. CDR3 bases: TGTGCCAGCAGTGAAGTACTAGCGGGAAGATACAATGAGCAGTTCTTC.

This clone came up once. This chain uses TRBV2 with TRBJ2-7; 10 nucleotides agree with TRBD1. Germline loops: CDR1 SNHLY, CDR2 FYNNEI. This CDR3 is built from 16 residues. V trimming: 4 bases; J trimming: 2 bases; junction bases outside the gene matches: 8. CDR3 DNA: TGTGCCAGCAGTGGAACAAGACAGGGGGCGACCTACGAGCAGTACTTC. Its protein product is CASSGTRQGATYEQYF.

This sequence joins TRBV5-4 and TRBJ2-7, with D perhaps TRBD2 (6 bases). CDR3 length equals 14 residues. CDR1 is SGHNT and CDR2 is YYREEE in the germline V gene (reference sequence). Trimming cost V 4 bases and J 1 base, with 12 bases left between them. CDR3 in amino acids: CASSPRSGSYEQYF. The CDR3 region has the DNA TGTGCCAGCAGCCCCCGCAGCGGGTCCTACGAGCAGTACTTC.

V is TRBV7-2 and J is TRBJ2-3, with D uncertain. CDR1 is SGHTA and CDR2 is FQGNSA in the germline V gene. This CDR3 is built from 13 residues. V lost 2 bases and J 6 bases, leaving 9 bases between the germline ends. CDR3 nucleotides: TGTGCCAGCAGCTTAACGATCCGGGATACGCAGTATTTT. This translates into CASSLTIRDTQYF.

V is TRBV7-9 and J is TRBJ1-2, with 7 bases matching TRBD1. Germline-derived CDR1 and CDR2 are SEHNR and FQNEAQ (reference sequence). This CDR3 spans 14 amino acids. The V gene end was trimmed by 5 bases and the J gene end by 4 bases; junction bases not matched to a gene: 7. The CDR3 sequence: CASSITGVLYGYTF. In nucleotides, the CDR3 is TGTGCCAGCAGCATCACAGGGGTTCTCTATGGCTACACCTTC.

The V and J genes are TRBV18 and TRBJ2-1; no clear D gene. Germline-derived CDR1 and CDR2 are KGHSH and LQKENI. Trimming took 3 bases from V and 10 from J, leaving 10 bases between them. The CDR3 length is 12 residues. The CDR3 nucleotides read TGTGCCAGCTCACCGCCGACACCGGAGCAGTTCTTC. Protein: CASSPPTPEQFF.

The chain recombines TRBV7-9 with TRBJ1-1, with D possibly matching TRBD1 (5 bases). The CDR3 covers 14 residues. The germline CDR1 and CDR2 sequences are SEHNR and FQNEAQ (reference sequence). V gave up 2 bases and J gave up 1 base, with 8 bases separating them. CDR3 sequence (DNA): TGTGCCAGCAGCTTACGCAGGGAGAACACTGAAGCTTTCTTT. Translated, it gives CASSLRRENTEAFF.

This chain connects TRBV12-3 or TRBV12-4 to TRBJ1-3; 7 bases line up with TRBD1. The V and J ends lost 4 bases and 4 bases, in that order; junction bases with no gene match: 1. This CDR3 has 13 amino acids. Here the CDR3 DNA reads TGTGCCAGCAGTTGGGACAGAGGAAACACCATATATTTT. This translates into CASSWDRGNTIYF.

J is TRBJ1-1 and V is TRBV23-1; D might be TRBD1 (6 bases). TRBV23-1 is labeled an ORF, and its function is uncertain. V dropped 0 bases and J dropped 7 bases, with 9 bases sitting between them. The CDR3 contains 13 residues. The CDR3, as DNA: TGCGCCAGCAGTCAATCGAGGGGGATTGAAGCTTTCTTT. This encodes CASSQSRGIEAFF.